This T cell receptor (beta chain) was obtained from a study of post-analysis software for immune sequencing data. Study-wide points: Higher frequency in patients than in controls was seen for roughly five TRBV segments, with TRBV5-6, TRBV5-1 and TRBV20-1 among them.

TCR beta cDNA libraries included unique molecular identifiers. TCRdb analysed the PCR reads with MiXCR anew, one entry per CDR3 protein. Of about 200,000 distinct CDR3 sequences in the sample, over 25% are singletons; the top ten hold roughly 3.4%. This clonotype was recorded at least ten times. Its antigen is unidentified. Trimming left V 4 bases short and J 1 base short, with 13 bases between. This CDR3 is built from 14 residues. CDR1 and CDR2 (germline): SQVTM, ANQGSEA. The chain has TRBV29-1 and TRBJ1-1; a weak D match, TRBD1 (6 bases). The origin of this receptor is a girl aged 2-17 years with multiple sclerosis. Sample: blood. The CDR3 DNA follows: TGCAGCGTTGGGTACAGGGTTGCGAACACTGAAGCTTTCTTT. It encodes CSVGYRVANTEAFF.